The 8 T cell receptor beta chains reported below all come from one sample, sequenced in a study of CD8 T cells in Susac syndrome. Random hexamers were used to reverse transcribe the RNA input (roughly 0.5 to 1 ug). TCRdb used MiXCR to reprocess the immunoSEQ multiplex PCR reads, holding one entry per CDR3 protein. Of some 150,000 distinct CDR3 sequences in the sample, approximately 94% are singletons; the top ten hold roughly 0.084%. Material: CD4+ T cells from PBMCs. These receptors were obtained from a human donor with Susac syndrome.

This sequence joins TRBV4-1 and TRBJ1-2; TRBD1 aligns across 10 bases. Trimming removed 4 bases from V and 2 bases from J; junction bases left unmatched: 7. This CDR3 comprises 16 residues. The germline V gene has CDR1 MGHRA and CDR2 YSYEKL. The CDR3 DNA sequence: TGCGCCAGCAGCCTTGACCGGGACAGGGGCAACTATGGCTACACCTTC. Its translation: CASSLDRDRGNYGYTF.

The genes are TRBV2 and TRBJ2-5; 7 bases agree with TRBD2. CDR3 length equals 13 residues. V was clipped by 7 bases and J by 5 bases; unmatched bases: 7. The germline V gene encodes CDR1 SNHLY and CDR2 FYNNEI. The CDR3 loop is CASMRLAAETQYF. In DNA form, the CDR3 reads TGTGCCAGCATGAGACTAGCTGCGGAGACCCAGTACTTC.

V usage is TRBV25-1 and J usage is TRBJ1-2, with TRBD1 identical over 7 bases. The CDR3 totals 13 residues. The germline V gene encodes CDR1 MGHDK and CDR2 SYGVNS. The V gene end was trimmed by 6 bases and the J gene end by 4 bases; junction bases not matched to a gene: 5. The CDR3 coding sequence is TGTGCCAGCAGCACCGCAGGGGGCTATGGCTACACCTTC. This translates into CASSTAGGYGYTF.

The chain couples TRBV27 to TRBJ2-3; 7 nucleotides agree with TRBD2. This CDR3 region has 15 residues. The V and J ends lost 7 bases and 6 bases, in that order; junction bases with no gene match: 13. The germline CDR1 and CDR2 sequences are MNHEY and SMNVEV (reference sequence). CDR3 protein: CASTLRTRFGDTQYF. The CDR3 DNA reads as TGTGCCAGCACCCTAAGGACTAGATTCGGTGATACGCAGTATTTT.

The rearrangement links TRBV6-1 to TRBJ2-2, with D tentatively TRBD2 (5 bases). CDR1 and CDR2 from the germline V gene are MNHNS and SASEGT. The germline V and J ends were trimmed by 0 bases and 7 bases, with 9 bases remaining between them. This CDR3 has 14 residues. Here the CDR3 reads CASSEAGDVGELFF. CDR3 nucleotides: TGTGCCAGCAGTGAAGCGGGAGATGTCGGGGAGCTGTTTTTT.

This chain links TRBV7-2 with TRBJ2-3; D is perhaps TRBD1 (6 bases). The V and J ends lost 2 bases and 2 bases respectively, with 11 bases between them. The CDR3 consists of 15 residues. From germline, CDR1 is SGHTA and CDR2 FQGNSA. CDR3 protein: CASSLNGQHTDTQYF. The DNA for the CDR3 is TGTGCCAGCAGCTTAAACGGACAGCACACAGATACGCAGTATTTT.

The chain links TRBV19 to TRBJ1-2; D gene unclear. V was trimmed by 4 bases and J by 6 bases, leaving 12 bases between them. The CDR3 sequence is 13 residues long. The germline V gene encodes CDR1 LNHDA and CDR2 SQIVND (reference sequence). CDR3 region: CASSNLWRDGYTF. The CDR3 DNA is TGTGCCAGTAGTAACCTGTGGAGAGATGGCTACACCTTC.

This rearrangement joins TRBV5-1 to TRBJ2-7; weak D call: TRBD2 (5 bases). Germline CDR1 and CDR2: SGHRS and YFSETQ. V was pared by 0 bases and J by 3 bases, with 13 bases between. CDR3 length: 15 amino acids. The CDR3 here is CASSLAPVGSYEQYF. CDR3 nucleotide sequence: TGCGCCAGCAGCTTGGCCCCAGTGGGGAGCTACGAGCAGTACTTC.